A single sample gave rise to the 5 T cell receptor beta chains below, sequenced in a study of T cell responses to AZD1222 COVID-19 vaccine. Here immunoSEQ multiplex PCR was the method, and the copy in TCRdb shows in-frame clones only, minus some. The top ten clones hold roughly 4.4% of a sample with around 99,000 clones, around 87% of them seen once. The material sequenced was peripheral blood, taken 28 days after the second AZD1222 dose. The receptor set was obtained from an adult who received the AZD1222 COVID-19 vaccine.

V gene TRBV5-8 combines with J gene TRBJ2-5, with 8 bases aligning to TRBD1. The junction had 5 bases not matched to a gene; V was cut back by 3 bases and J by 4 bases. The CDR3 covers 14 residues. Looked up from germline, CDR1 is SGHTS and CDR2 is YDEGEE. CDR3 residues: CASSSRTGRETQYF. The DNA for the CDR3 is TGTGCCAGCAGCTCTCGGACAGGGCGAGAGACCCAGTACTTC.

Written as DNA, the CDR3 is TGTGCCAGTAGTATCACCGGGACGGAGGCTTACGAGCAGTACTTC. Residues: CASSITGTEAYEQYF. The J gene is TRBJ2-7, the V gene TRBV19; D assignment may be TRBD1 or TRBD2 (5 bases each). This CDR3 is 15 amino acids long. The V gene's germline CDR1 is LNHDA and CDR2 SQIVND (reference sequence). The V end lost 3 bases, the J end lost 4 bases, and 16 bases lay between the germline ends.

The chain uses TRBV10-2 and TRBJ2-7, with a weak D call TRBD2 (6 bases). Germline V gene lookup returns CDR1 WSHSY and CDR2 SAAADI. This CDR3 comprises 12 residues. Trimming stripped 4 bases from V and 6 bases from J, with 10 bases between. The CDR3 sequence: CASSGGVREQYF. The CDR3, as DNA: TGCGCCAGCAGTGGCGGGGTCCGCGAGCAGTACTTC.

J is TRBJ1-5 and V is TRBV9, with a tentative D call TRBD1 (5 bases). V lost 3 bases and J lost 6, with 13 bases in between. The germline CDR1 and CDR2 sequences are SGDLS and YYNGEE. CDR3 length: 14 amino acids. The CDR3 reads CASSAGPDGQPQHF. DNA of the CDR3: TGTGCCAGCAGCGCGGGACCGGACGGTCAGCCCCAGCATTTT. Supplemented by reference TRBV9 and TRBJ1-5, the full variable domain reads DSGVTQTPKHLITATGQRVTLRCSPRSGDLSVYWYQQSLDQGLQFLIQYYNGEERAKGNILERFSAQQFPDLHSELNLSSLELGDSALYFCASSAGPDGQPQHFGDGTRLSIL.

CDR3 DNA: TGTGCCAGCAGCTTAGTAAGACCCAGGGACACTGAAGCTTTCTTT. Residues: CASSLVRPRDTEAFF. V usage is TRBV11-2 and J usage is TRBJ1-1, with D possibly matching TRBD1 (5 bases). The germline V gene has CDR1 SGHAT and CDR2 FQNNGV. Trimming shortened V by 1 base and J by 3 bases, and 12 bases separated the two germline ends. This CDR3 spans 15 amino acids.